This is a list of T cell receptor beta chains from one sample in a study of post-analysis software for immune sequencing data. TCRdb redid the calling of the PCR reads with MiXCR, one entry per CDR3 protein. The profile covers approximately 360,000 distinct CDR3 sequences, with less than 35% appearing a single time and roughly 12% taken by the ten largest. Sequenced sample: blood. These receptors came from a girl between 5 and 17 years old with multiple sclerosis. CDR3s include the opening cysteine and the closing phenylalanine or tryptophan. D genes are given only for firm matches. Part of the rows lack a size; the others show once, few, many or a class for expanded clones.

V	J	size	D	DNA	CDR3
TRBV5-6	TRBJ1-1	NA	TRBD1	TGTGCCAGCAGCGTCGGCAGGGGGGATGAAGCTTTCTTT	CASSVGRGDEAFF
TRBV10-2	TRBJ2-7	NA	NA	TGCGCCACCCGGACAGTGTACGAGCAGTACTTC	CATRTVYEQYF
TRBV12-3/TRBV12-4	TRBJ1-2	NA	NA	TGTGCCAGCAGTTTTGGTCCCTTACAAAACTATGGCTACACCTTC	CASSFGPLQNYGYTF
TRBV7-8	TRBJ2-1	few	NA	TGTGCCAGCAACCGGGACACAGCCTACAATGAGCAGTTCTTC	CASNRDTAYNEQFF
TRBV6-5	TRBJ1-1	NA	NA	TGTGCCAGCAGTTCAAACATGAACACTGAAGCTTTCTTT	CASSSNMNTEAFF
TRBV11-2	TRBJ2-4	few	TRBD1	TGTGCCAGCAGCTTAGGGGACAGACTTAGCATTCAGTACTTC	CASSLGDRLSIQYF
TRBV6-5	TRBJ1-2	NA	TRBD1	TGTGCCAGCAGTAACGGGACAGTCAACTATGGCTACACCTTC	CASSNGTVNYGYTF
TRBV7-9	TRBJ1-1	NA	NA	TGTGCCAGCAGCCCTTCACACTTAAACACTGAAGCTTTCTTT	CASSPSHLNTEAFF
TRBV5-6	TRBJ2-3	NA	TRBD1	TGTGCCAGCAGCCTAGGGACAGGGGCAGATACGCAGTATTTT	CASSLGTGADTQYF
TRBV7-2	TRBJ2-3	many	NA	TGTGCCAGCAAGCAGTATCAGGGAGATACGCAGTATTTT	CASKQYQGDTQYF
TRBV12-3/TRBV12-4	TRBJ1-2	NA	TRBD1	TGTGCCAGCAGTCCTTGGGGGACAGGGGTAACGGACTATGGCTACACCTTC	CASSPWGTGVTDYGYTF
TRBV27	TRBJ2-7	NA	NA	TGTGCCAGCAGTTCCCCATGGAAGGGGCGTTCCGTCTACGAGCAGTACTTC	CASSSPWKGRSVYEQYF
TRBV5-1	TRBJ1-2	NA	NA	TGCGCCAGCAGCTTGGAAGCAGATGGCTACACCTTC	CASSLEADGYTF
TRBV11-2	TRBJ1-4	NA	TRBD1	TGTGCCAGCAGCTCAACAGGGGGGACTAATGAAAAACGGTTTTTT	CASSSTGGTNEKRFF
TRBV7-6	TRBJ2-7	NA	TRBD2	TGTGCCAGCAGCTTAGCGATGGGAGCGCGGGGGGCCTACGAGCAGTACTTC	CASSLAMGARGAYEQYF
TRBV7-6	TRBJ2-1	NA	TRBD2	TGTGCCAGCAGCGCCGGACTAGCGAATGAGCAGTTCTTC	CASSAGLANEQFF
TRBV9	TRBJ1-5	once	NA	TGTGCCAGCAGCGTAGGGGAAGGATGGGGTCAGCCCCAGCATTTT	CASSVGEGWGQPQHF
TRBV9	TRBJ2-3	NA	TRBD2	TGTGCCAGCAGCGGGCCAGCGGGGGGGCGTACGCAGTATTTT	CASSGPAGGRTQYF
TRBV5-1	TRBJ2-3	NA	TRBD2	TGCGCCAGCACAAGGGCGGGGGGCACAGATACGCAGTATTTT	CASTRAGGTDTQYF
TRBV10-3	TRBJ2-5	few	NA	TGTGCCACCGAGGGAGGAGCAGGGGGGCAAGAGACCCAGTACTTC	CATEGGAGGQETQYF
TRBV3-1	TRBJ2-7	NA	NA	TGTGCCAGCAGCCCGCCTAACCAAATCTACGAGCAGTACTTC	CASSPPNQIYEQYF
TRBV9	TRBJ2-1	NA	NA	TGTGCCAGCAGCGCCCACGTCCCGGGACTGGGGGGTAATGAGCAGTTCTTC	CASSAHVPGLGGNEQFF
TRBV16	TRBJ1-4	once	NA	TGTGCCAGCAGCCCTTTTGAAAAACTGTTTTTT	CASSPFEKLFF